The 22 T cell receptor beta chains in this list originate from one sample, sequenced in a study of blood T cell repertoires in COVID-19. This table comes from immunoSEQ multiplex PCR, and its TCRdb copy is limited to in-frame clones, with some not included. The sample shows approximately 260,000 clones, roughly nine tenths of them seen only once. The sample was PBMCs or T cells enriched from blood (not recorded which). Source of these receptors: a woman aged 60 to 75 who had recovered from COVID-19.

This clone was found a few times. This sequence joins TRBV28 and TRBJ1-5; D unclear. V was cut by 7 bases and J by 3 bases, with 16 bases left in between. This CDR3 contains 15 residues. CDR1 and CDR2 from the germline V gene are MDHEN and SYDVKM. The CDR3, as DNA: TGTGCCAGCACTATCGCCGAGGGTTACAATCAGCCCCAGCATTTT. It encodes CASTIAEGYNQPQHF.

The chain combines TRBV7-8 with TRBJ2-3, with D unresolved. The V end lost 5 bases, the J end lost 4 bases, and 10 bases lay between the germline ends. Looked up from germline, CDR1 is SGHVS and CDR2 is FQNEAQ. This CDR3 region has 13 residues. In nucleotides, the CDR3 is TGTGCCAGCAGCGTAAATCGAGCAGATACGCAGTATTTT. It codes for CASSVNRADTQYF.

V gene TRBV11-3 combines with J gene TRBJ2-3, with 7 bases matching TRBD2. Per germline, CDR1 SGHNT and CDR2 YENEEA. Losses at the gene ends were 10 bases for V and 2 bases for J; bases not matched to a gene: 9. The CDR3 loop spans 14 amino acids. The CDR3, as DNA: TGTGCCATAGGCGGGGGTTGGGCCACAGATACGCAGTATTTT. Its protein is CAIGGGWATDTQYF.

This clone was counted once. J is TRBJ2-1 and V is TRBV5-1, with 8 bases fitting TRBD2. Germline values: CDR1 SGHRS, CDR2 YFSETQ. This CDR3 comprises 16 residues. Germline trimming cut 0 bases from V and 0 bases from J; bases unmatched to any gene: 2. The CDR3 DNA sequence: TGCGCCAGCAGCTTGGAACTAGCGGCCTCCTACAATGAGCAGTTCTTC. This sequence encodes CASSLELAASYNEQFF.

The chain is built from TRBV4-1 and TRBJ2-7; 11 bases agree with TRBD2. The CDR3 totals 16 residues. Germline-derived CDR1 and CDR2 are MGHRA and YSYEKL. The junction had 8 bases not matched to a gene; V was cut back by 0 bases and J by 7 bases. The CDR3 protein is CASSQEGTSGSREQYF. The CDR3 region has the DNA TGCGCCAGCAGCCAAGAAGGAACTAGCGGGAGCCGAGAGCAGTACTTC.

This chain links TRBV24-1 with TRBJ1-5; tentatively, D is TRBD1 (5 bases). The CDR3 is 16 residues long. V was clipped by 5 bases and J by 0 bases, with 13 bases between them. Germline V gene sequence: CDR1 KGHDR, CDR2 SFDVKD. The CDR3 DNA follows: TGTGCCACCAGTGGCAGGGATCCTCATAGCAATCAGCCCCAGCATTTT. This gives the protein CATSGRDPHSNQPQHF.

The rearrangement links TRBV9 to TRBJ2-6, with 7 positions matching TRBD1. V shed 4 bases and J 4 bases; nucleotides not matched to a gene: 14. CDR3 length: 18 amino acids. Germline V gene lookup returns CDR1 SGDLS and CDR2 YYNGEE. CDR3 DNA: TGTGCCAGCAGCATCGAAGAGACAGGGTCTTTGGGGGCCAACGTCCTGACTTTC. Translation: CASSIEETGSLGANVLTF.

The CDR3 DNA reads TGTGCCAGCAGCCCAGGACTAGTTTCCTACAATGAGCAGTTCTTC. It yields the protein CASSPGLVSYNEQFF. This chain links TRBV7-3 with TRBJ2-1; 7 positions match TRBD2. J was trimmed by 1 base and V by 5 bases; bases with no gene match: 5. CDR3 length: 15 amino acids. Germline assignment: CDR1 SGHTA and CDR2 FQGTGA.

The CDR3 DNA is TGTGCCAGCAGGGTAGCGGGAGCAGATACGCAGTATTTT. Translated: CASRVAGADTQYF. V is TRBV6-5 and J is TRBJ2-3, with 9 bases identical to TRBD2. Per germline, CDR1 MNHEY and CDR2 SVGAGI. The CDR3 has 13 amino acids. V gave up 6 bases and J gave up 4 bases; unmatched junction bases: 2.

The V call is TRBV7-3, the J call TRBJ2-1; 8 nucleotides agree with TRBD2. CDR3 length: 16 amino acids. Germline-derived CDR1 and CDR2 are SGHTA and FQGTGA. The ends lost 2 bases at V and 0 bases at J; junction bases unmatched: 3. The CDR3 loop is CASSLLSGSSYNEQFF. CDR3 bases: TGTGCCAGCAGCTTATTAAGCGGGAGCTCCTACAATGAGCAGTTCTTC.

The chain has TRBV7-3 and TRBJ1-6; 7 bases agree with TRBD1. CDR3 length equals 15 residues. Germline V gives CDR1 SGHTA, CDR2 FQGTGA. The V and J ends lost 0 bases and 7 bases, in that order; junction bases with no gene match: 3. Written as DNA, the CDR3 is TGTGCCAGCAGCTTAACGGGACAGCAAAATTCACCCCTCCACTTT. It is translated as CASSLTGQQNSPLHF.

The V and J genes are TRBV6-5 and TRBJ2-5; D gene ambiguous. From germline, CDR1 is MNHEY and CDR2 SVGAGI. The CDR3 is 15 residues long. Trimming pared 0 bases from V and 2 bases from J, leaving 10 bases between. The CDR3 DNA follows: TGTGCCAGCAGTTACTCGGGTGGGCAGCAAGAGACCCAGTACTTC. Its translation is CASSYSGGQQETQYF.

The chain is built from TRBV28 and TRBJ1-5; 7 positions agree with TRBD1. Germline-derived CDR1 and CDR2 are MDHEN and SYDVKM. The J segment lost 7 bases and the V segment lost 6 bases, leaving 6 bases of the junction unmatched. This CDR3 has 13 amino acids. The CDR3 DNA reads TGTGCCAGCAGGCCGGGACAGCGACAGCCCCAGCATTTT. Its protein is CASRPGQRQPQHF.

This chain joins TRBV9 and TRBJ1-2; 8 nucleotides align to TRBD1. There are 15 residues in the CDR3. V gave up 4 bases and J gave up 8 bases; unmatched junction bases: 13. Germline CDR1 is SGDLS and CDR2 is YYNGEE. The CDR3 loop reads CASSQTYQGARGYTF. CDR3 nucleotide sequence: TGTGCCAGCAGCCAAACATATCAGGGGGCGCGAGGCTACACCTTC.

The chain employs TRBV5-1 and TRBJ2-7; tentatively, D is TRBD1 (5 bases). Trimming cost V 0 bases and J 3 bases, with 13 bases left between them. In germline, CDR1 is SGHRS, CDR2 YFSETQ. The CDR3 loop spans 15 amino acids. DNA of the CDR3: TGCGCCAGCAGCTTGGGTGCAGGGAATAACTACGAGCAGTACTTC. This translates into CASSLGAGNNYEQYF.

This clone has a single count. This chain links TRBV5-1 with TRBJ2-5; 10 positions match TRBD2. The germline CDR1 and CDR2 sequences are SGHRS and YFSETQ. After removal of 4 bases from V and 0 bases from J, the junction contained 6 bases not matched to a gene. The CDR3 sequence is 16 residues long. In DNA, the CDR3 is TGCGCCAGCAGCCTTAGCGGGGGGAAGTACCAAGAGACCCAGTACTTC. Protein: CASSLSGGKYQETQYF.

This chain uses TRBV3-1 (or the pseudogene TRBV3-2) with TRBJ2-1; TRBD2 agrees at 10 bases. Germline assignment: CDR1 LGHDT and CDR2 YNNKEL (reference sequence). Trimming at V came to 4 bases and at J to 1 base, leaving 1 base not matched to a gene. CDR3 length: 15 residues. The CDR3 loop reads CASSPTSGSYNEQFF. CDR3 coding DNA: TGTGCCAGCAGCCCGACTAGCGGGTCCTACAATGAGCAGTTCTTC.

The V and J genes are TRBV29-1 and TRBJ2-7; 8 nucleotides agree with TRBD1. J gave up 2 bases and V 3 bases, and 6 bases lay outside the gene matches. The CDR3 runs 14 residues. Germline values: CDR1 SQVTM, CDR2 ANQGSEA. The CDR3 sequence: CSVELTGVPYEQYF. Here the CDR3 DNA reads TGCAGCGTTGAGCTGACAGGGGTCCCCTACGAGCAGTACTTC.

The table lists this clone with a count of one. The chain recombines TRBV19 with TRBJ1-5; tentatively, D is TRBD1 (5 bases). V was shortened by 7 bases and J by 3 bases, with 10 bases between the two germline ends. Looked up from germline, CDR1 is LNHDA and CDR2 is SQIVND (reference sequence). The CDR3 runs 13 residues. The CDR3 DNA follows: TGTGCCAGTATTGGGGCCTACAATCAGCCCCAGCATTTT. Its translation is CASIGAYNQPQHF.

The rearrangement links TRBV18 to TRBJ1-1; no clear D. This CDR3 contains 14 residues. Deletions cut 6 bases from V and 0 bases from J, with 11 bases between. CDR1 KGHSH and CDR2 LQKENI come from the germline V gene. The CDR3 DNA is TGTGCCAGCTCGCTCCGGGAACTGAACACTGAAGCTTTCTTT. Encoded protein: CASSLRELNTEAFF.

The rearrangement uses TRBV18 and TRBJ2-7, with a tentative D call TRBD2 (5 bases). CDR1 is KGHSH and CDR2 is LQKENI in the germline V gene. Between the trimmed V and J ends, which lost 4 bases and 4 bases, there was a span of 17 bases. The CDR3 extends over 15 amino acids. The CDR3 nucleotides read TGTGCCAGCTCACTTACCCGGACTTTTGCATACGAGCAGTACTTC. This encodes CASSLTRTFAYEQYF.

V usage is TRBV11-2 and J usage is TRBJ1-2, with 9 bases identical to TRBD1. From germline, CDR1 is SGHAT and CDR2 FQNNGV. The CDR3 spans 12 residues. J was trimmed by 7 bases and V by 5 bases; bases with no gene match: 2. CDR3 coding DNA: TGTGCCAGCAGCCCGGACAGGGGTGGCTACACCTTC. Protein product: CASSPDRGGYTF.